Listed below are T cell receptor beta chains from one sample, sequenced in a study of shared clonotypes between healthy human individuals. Clones were sequenced by immunoSEQ multiplex PCR, and TCRdb holds only the in-frame ones, with some missing. The sample includes approximately 530,000 clones, roughly 95% seen only once; the top ten take about 0.067%. What was sequenced was naive CD4+ T cells sorted from blood. These receptors were taken from a woman aged 25 to 39 in good health. The CDR3 runs from the conserved cysteine through the conserved F or W. Each record gives: D gene, clone size, J gene, V gene, CDR3 DNA, CDR3 protein. A D gene is named only where the DNA matches it firmly. Clone size is not always given. Where it is, it says once, few, many or a class for expanded clones.

TRBD2 | NA | TRBJ2-7 | TRBV19 | TGTGCCAGTAGCCCTGGACTAGCGGGAGTGGACGAGCAGTACTTC | CASSPGLAGVDEQYF
NA | once | TRBJ2-1 | TRBV28 | TGTGCCAGCAGTTTGGTCTATGAGCAGTTCTTC | CASSLVYEQFF
TRBD1 | NA | TRBJ2-5 | TRBV15 | TGTGCCACCAGCAGAGATAGGGGGCGCGATCAAGAGACCCAGTACTTC | CATSRDRGRDQETQYF
NA | NA | TRBJ1-1 | TRBV5-6 | TGTGCCAGCAGCTTGTACGGCAGACGGGGCACTGAAGCTTTCTTT | CASSLYGRRGTEAFF
NA | NA | TRBJ2-6 | TRBV9 | TGTGCCAGCAGCGTCTCAGGGGGGAGAGCTGGGGCCAACGTCCTGACTTTC | CASSVSGGRAGANVLTF
NA | NA | TRBJ1-5 | TRBV27 | TGTGCCAGCAGTTCTGGGACGGAGCTCTATAGCAATCAGCCCCAGCATTTT | CASSSGTELYSNQPQHF
TRBD2 | NA | TRBJ2-7 | TRBV5-1 | TGCGCCAGCAGCCAAGCGGGAGATCTCGACGAGCAGTACTTC | CASSQAGDLDEQYF
NA | NA | TRBJ2-7 | TRBV28 | TGTGCCAGCAGTCCTTCTGACAGGCCGGGGTACGAGCAGTACTTC | CASSPSDRPGYEQYF
NA | NA | TRBJ2-7 | TRBV6-5 | TGTGCCAGCAGTTACGTTAGGGAGATCGGGCTCGAGCAGTACTTC | CASSYVREIGLEQYF
NA | NA | TRBJ2-2 | TRBV29-1 | TGCAGCGTTGCCAGCGGGCAGAACACCGGGGAGCTGTTTTTT | CSVASGQNTGELFF
NA | NA | TRBJ1-4 | TRBV19 | TGTGCCAGTAGTATCCTACGGCAGGGAAAACTGTTTTTT | CASSILRQGKLFF
NA | NA | TRBJ2-5 | TRBV6-6 | TGTGCCAGCAGTTACTCAGGGGACGCCCAGTACTTC | CASSYSGDAQYF
NA | NA | TRBJ1-2 | TRBV18 | TGTGCCAGCTCACCACGAACAGGAAGGAACTATGGCTACACCTTC | CASSPRTGRNYGYTF
TRBD1 | NA | TRBJ1-2 | TRBV30 | TGTGCCTGGACAGGGGGCCCCTATGGCTACACCTTC | CAWTGGPYGYTF
NA | once | TRBJ2-5 | TRBV2 | TGTGCCAGCAGTGCCTGGGGGCGAGAGACCCAGTACTTC | CASSAWGRETQYF
NA | NA | TRBJ1-2 | TRBV28 | TGTGCCAGCAGTTTAGGGGGGCCCTATGGCTACACCTTC | CASSLGGPYGYTF
NA | NA | TRBJ2-1 | TRBV10-1 | TGCGCCAGCAGTGATTTGGGGAGCTCCTACAATGAGCAGTTCTTC | CASSDLGSSYNEQFF
TRBD1 | NA | TRBJ1-1 | TRBV27 | TGTGCCAGCAGTTTATCGGACAGGGTGAACACTGAAGCTTTCTTT | CASSLSDRVNTEAFF
NA | NA | TRBJ2-1 | TRBV28 | TGTGCCAGCAGTTTAATAACCCCCTACAATGAGCAGTTCTTC | CASSLITPYNEQFF
NA | NA | TRBJ2-1 | TRBV7-9 | TGTGCCAGCAGCTCCCTTCTTGTTTTCTTC | CASSSLLVFF
NA | NA | TRBJ2-2 | TRBV11-3 | TGTGCCAGCAGCTGGGGGATTCGTAACACCGGGGAGCTGTTTTTT | CASSWGIRNTGELFF
NA | NA | TRBJ2-1 | TRBV9 | TGTGCCAGCAGCGTAGTTGGCGGGAAGAACAATGAGCAGTTCTTC | CASSVVGGKNNEQFF
NA | NA | TRBJ2-3 | TRBV29-1 | TGCAGCGTGTTAGCTGCGGATACAGATACGCAGTATTTT | CSVLAADTDTQYF
NA | NA | TRBJ1-5 | TRBV18 | TGTGCCAGCTCACCAACGAGAATGGGGGAAAATCAGCCCCAGCATTTT | CASSPTRMGENQPQHF
TRBD2 | NA | TRBJ2-1 | TRBV5-1 | TGCGCCAGCAGCCCCCGACGGACTAGCGGGAGCCCATACAATGAGCAGTTCTTC | CASSPRRTSGSPYNEQFF
NA | NA | TRBJ1-1 | TRBV2 | TGTGCCAGCAGCCTAGGAATGAACACTGAAGCTTTCTTT | CASSLGMNTEAFF
NA | NA | TRBJ2-7 | TRBV5-1 | TGCGCCAGCAGCTTTACAGGGACTGCCTACGAGCAGTACTTC | CASSFTGTAYEQYF
TRBD1 | NA | TRBJ2-7 | TRBV27 | TGTGCCAGCTGGGGAACGGGACAGGGTCGCTACGAGCAGTACTTC | CASWGTGQGRYEQYF
NA | NA | TRBJ2-1 | TRBV2 | TGTGCCAGCAGGGGGGACCACAATGAGCAGTTCTTC | CASRGDHNEQFF
NA | NA | TRBJ2-3 | TRBV28 | TGTGCCAGCAATGAGGGGGGAACAGATACGCAGTATTTT | CASNEGGTDTQYF
NA | NA | TRBJ2-7 | TRBV7-2 | TGTGCCAGCAGCGCCTCTTACGAGCAGTACTTC | CASSASYEQYF
TRBD2 | NA | TRBJ2-2 | TRBV2 | TGTGCCAGCAGCATGACTAGCGGGGTCAACACCGGGGAGCTGTTTTTT | CASSMTSGVNTGELFF